These 24 T cell receptor beta chains came from one sample sequenced in a study of shared clonotypes between healthy human individuals. Repertoires were generated with immunoSEQ multiplex PCR, while TCRdb's copy carries only in-frame clones and drops some. The profile shows roughly 1,500,000 clones, around 98.5% of them singletons. Specimen: naive CD4+ T cells sorted from blood. Subset meaning: CD45RA+ positively selected. The receptors here all came from a man aged 25-45 years in good health.

The V call is TRBV29-1, the J call TRBJ2-3; 7 bases line up with TRBD1. V dropped 8 bases and J dropped 2; count of bases not matched to a gene: 4. The CDR3 runs 12 residues. Germline V gives CDR1 SQVTM, CDR2 ANQGSEA. The CDR3 region has the DNA TGCAGCTGGGGACAGACCACAGATACGCAGTATTTT. Its translation: CSWGQTTDTQYF.

J is TRBJ2-7 and V is TRBV6-1; TRBD2 agrees at 11 bases. In germline, CDR1 is MNHNS, CDR2 SASEGT. This CDR3 is built from 15 residues. The V gene end was trimmed by 4 bases and the J gene end by 2 bases; junction bases not matched to a gene: 4. The CDR3 sequence: CASSGIAGGPYEQYF. CDR3 DNA: TGTGCCAGCAGTGGAATAGCGGGAGGGCCCTACGAGCAGTACTTC.

This chain's CDR3 is CASSVIAGLSYNEQFF. The CDR3 nucleotides read TGCGCCAGCAGTGTAATAGCGGGATTGTCCTACAATGAGCAGTTCTTC. The genes are TRBV10-2 and TRBJ2-1, with 8 bases fitting TRBD2. Germline CDR1 is WSHSY and CDR2 is SAAADI. V trimming: 4 bases; J trimming: 1 base; junction bases outside the gene matches: 6. The CDR3 is 16 residues long.

This clone was seen a single time. The chain is built from TRBV14 and TRBJ2-7; D ambiguous. This CDR3 has 13 residues. The germline gives CDR1 SGHDN, CDR2 FVKESK. Between the trimmed V and J ends, which lost 0 bases and 2 bases, there was a span of 5 bases. The CDR3 sequence: CASSQDPPYEQYF. Here the CDR3 DNA reads TGTGCCAGCAGCCAAGATCCCCCCTACGAGCAGTACTTC.

J is TRBJ1-1 and V is TRBV19, with a weak D call TRBD1 (5 bases). The CDR3 covers 13 residues. V lost 6 bases and J 6 bases, leaving 14 bases between the germline ends. Germline V gene data show CDR1 as LNHDA and CDR2 as SQIVND (reference sequence). CDR3 sequence (DNA): TGTGCCAGTAGCCATAGGGGTAGCGCTGAAGCTTTCTTT. Amino acid sequence: CASSHRGSAEAFF.

The chain combines TRBV10-2 with TRBJ1-5, with a tentative D call TRBD1 (5 bases). V lost 4 bases and J lost 9, with 13 bases in between. The CDR3 loop spans 13 amino acids. Germline V CDR1 and CDR2: WSHSY, SAAADI. The CDR3 here is CASSVTGDRPQHF. In nucleotides, the CDR3 is TGCGCCAGCAGTGTTACGGGGGATAGGCCCCAGCATTTT.

The chain has TRBV29-1 and TRBJ2-3, with D possibly being TRBD2 (6 bases). This CDR3 contains 14 residues. CDR1 is SQVTM and CDR2 is ANQGSEA in the germline V gene. V was pared by 7 bases and J by 5 bases, with 19 bases between. CDR3 DNA sequence: TGCAGCGGGGGGGACGGCCGGTCCGAAGATACGCAGTATTTT. It is translated as CSGGDGRSEDTQYF.

The rearrangement joins TRBV6-5 to TRBJ2-2, with D hard to call. V was trimmed by 0 bases and J by 2 bases, leaving 7 bases between them. The CDR3 extends over 15 amino acids. Germline CDR1 is MNHEY and CDR2 is SVGAGI. CDR3 DNA: TGTGCCAGCAGTTACTCTCCGAGTAACACCGGGGAGCTGTTTTTT. This sequence encodes CASSYSPSNTGELFF.

The chain employs TRBV7-8 and TRBJ2-7; D is possibly TRBD2 (6 bases). V gave up 2 bases and J gave up 7 bases, with 12 bases separating them. The CDR3 sequence is 13 residues long. CDR1 and CDR2 (germline): SGHVS, FQNEAQ. The CDR3 DNA reads TGTGCCAGCAGCTTAAGCGGGTCGGGGGAGCAGTACTTC. Protein: CASSLSGSGEQYF.

V is TRBV6-5 and J is TRBJ2-7; maybe TRBD2 (6 bases). Trimming took off 5 bases at V and 2 bases at J, with 13 bases between the two ends. The CDR3 consists of 14 residues. In germline, CDR1 is MNHEY, CDR2 SVGAGI. The CDR3 DNA sequence: TGTGCCAGCAGTCTTAGCGGAGCCGCCTACGAGCAGTACTTC. It codes for CASSLSGAAYEQYF.

This clone has just one count. The chain has TRBV13 and TRBJ2-1; 7 nucleotides line up with TRBD2. Trimming cost V 3 bases and J 2 bases; bases outside gene matches: 4. This CDR3 is built from 15 residues. Germline V gene data show CDR1 as PRHDT and CDR2 as FYEKMQ (reference sequence). The CDR3 nucleotides read TGTGCCAGCAGCTTTGGCGGGAGACCCTACAATGAGCAGTTCTTC. Protein: CASSFGGRPYNEQFF. The complete variable domain, with remaining parts taken from reference TRBV13 and TRBJ2-1, reads AAGVIQSPRHLIKEKRETATLKCYPIPRHDTVYWYQQGPGQDPQFLISFYEKMQSDKGSIPDRFSAQQFSDYHSELNMSSLELGDSALYFCASSFGGRPYNEQFFGPGTRLTVL.

V is TRBV5-4 and J is TRBJ2-3; D might be TRBD1 or TRBD2, each matching 5 bases. This CDR3 has 14 residues. V lost 5 bases, J lost 0 bases, and 10 bases lay in between. The germline V gene encodes CDR1 SGHNT and CDR2 YYREEE (reference sequence). The CDR3 spells CASSWDRSTDTQYF. The CDR3 DNA sequence: TGTGCCAGCAGTTGGGACCGAAGCACAGATACGCAGTATTTT.

The rearrangement joins TRBV28 to TRBJ2-7; 8 nucleotides align to TRBD2. The CDR3 runs to 15 residues. Trimming removed 2 bases from V and 1 base from J; junction bases left unmatched: 4. Germline V lookup: CDR1 MDHEN, CDR2 SYDVKM. The CDR3 reads CASSLASGPSYEQYF. The CDR3 DNA follows: TGTGCCAGCAGTTTAGCTAGCGGGCCATCCTACGAGCAGTACTTC. Together with reference TRBV28 and TRBJ2-7, the CDR3 gives the full variable domain: DVKVTQSSRYLVKRTGEKVFLECVQDMDHENMFWYRQDPGLGLRLIYFSYDVKMKEKGDIPEGYSVSREKKERFSLILESASTNQTSMYLCASSLASGPSYEQYFGPGTRLTVT.

The genes are TRBV19 and TRBJ2-7; no firm D call. Germline V gene sequence: CDR1 LNHDA, CDR2 SQIVND (reference sequence). V shed 6 bases and J shed 4 bases, with 13 bases lying between them. There are 13 residues in the CDR3. The CDR3: CASSLVRGYEQYF. DNA of the CDR3: TGTGCCAGTAGCCTAGTACGTGGATACGAGCAGTACTTC.

V is TRBV6-1 and J is TRBJ1-2, with D tentatively TRBD1 (6 bases). V was pared by 2 bases and J by 4 bases, with 26 bases between. CDR3 length equals 19 residues. CDR1 is MNHNS, CDR2 SASEGT, per germline. CDR3 sequence reads: CASSERVVGQQRKSYGYTF. CDR3 sequence (DNA): TGTGCCAGCAGTGAAAGGGTGGTCGGACAGCAACGGAAGAGCTATGGCTACACCTTC.

V and J are TRBV5-4 and TRBJ2-7, with TRBD2 as a possible D gene (5 bases). The germline V gene has CDR1 SGHNT and CDR2 YYREEE (reference sequence). The V gene lost 3 bases and the J gene lost 2 bases, with 12 bases spanning the gap. CDR3 length: 14 residues. CDR3 sequence: CASSSTISTYEQYF. CDR3 in DNA: TGTGCCAGCAGCTCGACTATAAGCACCTACGAGCAGTACTTC.

In its sample, this clone was seen once. The chain uses TRBV4-3 and TRBJ2-2; 9 bases agree with TRBD2. Germline loops: CDR1 LGHNA, CDR2 YSLEER. CDR3 size: 17 residues. V shed 0 bases, J shed 0 bases, and the junction held 2 bases outside the gene matches. The CDR3 region has the DNA TGCGCCAGCAGCCAAGATGTAGCGGGGGCGAACACCGGGGAGCTGTTTTTT. It specifies CASSQDVAGANTGELFF.

This chain links TRBV6-1 with TRBJ1-1, with D perhaps TRBD1 (5 bases). With 3 bases removed from V and 4 bases from J, the gap between germline ends came to 21 bases. There are 17 residues in the CDR3. Germline V lookup: CDR1 MNHNS, CDR2 SASEGT. CDR3 residues: CASSDWVPRGRGTEAFF. DNA of the CDR3: TGTGCCAGCAGTGATTGGGTGCCACGGGGGAGAGGCACTGAAGCTTTCTTT.

The CDR3 DNA reads TGCGCCAGCAGCTTGGCGGGACAGGCTGTCTATGGCTACACCTTC. Protein: CASSLAGQAVYGYTF. The chain has TRBV5-1 and TRBJ1-2; 8 bases match TRBD1. The V gene's germline CDR1 is SGHRS and CDR2 YFSETQ. With V trimmed by 0 bases and J by 4 bases, 5 bases remained unmatched. The CDR3 consists of 15 residues.

The chain links TRBV9 to TRBJ1-2; D not resolved. This CDR3 contains 14 residues. Trimming removed 0 bases from V and 0 bases from J, with 6 bases in between. CDR1 is SGDLS, CDR2 YYNGEE, per germline. CDR3 nucleotide sequence: TGTGCCAGCAGCGTAGGGAGAGCTAACTATGGCTACACCTTC. Its protein product is CASSVGRANYGYTF.

The V and J genes are TRBV7-3 and TRBJ2-6; D is unresolved. The CDR3 totals 15 residues. The germline gives CDR1 SGHTA, CDR2 FQGTGA. V shed 2 bases and J shed 0 bases, with 5 bases lying between them. Written as DNA, the CDR3 is TGTGCCAGCAGCTTAGGGCGCTCTGGGGCCAACGTCCTGACTTTC. Protein sequence: CASSLGRSGANVLTF.

The chain recombines TRBV2 with TRBJ2-3; TRBD2 matches 14 bases. V shed 7 bases and J 6 bases; nucleotides not matched to a gene: 6. There are 15 residues in the CDR3. Germline assignment: CDR1 SNHLY and CDR2 FYNNEI. Here the CDR3 DNA reads TGTGCCAGCACCGGGGGGACTAGCGGGAGTGATACGCAGTATTTT. This translates into CASTGGTSGSDTQYF.

With respect to this clone: At the DNA level, this CDR3 is encoded by other sequences in the same sample as well. The DNA of the CDR3 is TGTGCCTGGAGAGGAGGGGGGGAGACCCAGTACTTC. Protein: CAWRGGGETQYF. The J gene is TRBJ2-5, the V gene TRBV30; D tentatively fits TRBD1 or TRBD2 (6 bases each). The germline gives CDR1 GTSNPN, CDR2 SVGIG (reference sequence). Deletions cut 3 bases from V and 5 bases from J, with 10 bases between. CDR3 length: 12 amino acids.

The rearrangement links TRBV11-2 to TRBJ2-2; the D gene is possibly TRBD2 (5 bases). The CDR3 has 19 residues. Germline CDR1 reads SGHAT; CDR2 reads FQNNGV. V lost 2 bases to trimming and J lost 0 bases, with 19 bases between them. The CDR3 DNA follows: TGTGCCAGCAGCTTACGGATAAAGCTAGCTCAACCGAACACCGGGGAGCTGTTTTTT. Translating gives CASSLRIKLAQPNTGELFF. Full variable domain (remainder filled in from reference TRBV11-2 and TRBJ2-2): EAGVAQSPRYKIIEKRQSVAFWCNPISGHATLYWYQQILGQGPKLLIQFQNNGVVDDSQLPKDRFSAERLKGVDSTLKIQPAKLEDSAVYLCASSLRIKLAQPNTGELFFGEGSRLTVL.